Detailed here is one T cell receptor beta chain. Its specific antigen is unknown. Per-base quality was not reported, and no clone a single base away is much larger than it. This entry is derived from a study of blood T cell repertoires in COVID-19 (TCRdb year 2020). Regarding the complete study: Samples from collaborators originated in the United States, Italy and Spain and spanned both the acute and convalescent phases of COVID-19. The material from the prospective study consisted of cDNA or gDNA derived from T cells, B-cell-depleted T cells, or PBMCs. The dataset comprised deeply sampled blood TCRbeta repertoires from subjects exposed to, actively infected with, or recovered from COVID-19. The repertoires were made available in a free public database intended to serve as a resource for research on the immune response to SARS-CoV-2. Samples were obtained from the ongoing ImmuneRACE study (first 160 participants) and from some 1,200 subjects provided by 6 global collaborators. Sample metadata almost always included a de-identified subject ID, COVID-19 status, age in years and sex. HLA class I and class II types, where available, came from metadata supplied by the sample provider rather than from assay-based typing. Overall study results and their limits: The quantity of clinical and demographic metadata differed by source and by participant and was supplied without curation.

The CDR3 sequence holds 15 residues, the cysteine and phenylalanine included. Here the CDR3 DNA is all that survives: 45 bases in frame from base 1. The germline V gene supplies CDR1 ENHRY and CDR2 SYGVKD. The V end loses 3 bases and the J end loses 0 bases, and a stretch of 11 bases separates them. Each collaborating institution followed its own protocols to collect whole blood in K2EDTA tubes. For TCRbeta analysis, collaborator samples were shipped as frozen whole blood, as isolated PBMCs, or as DNA extracted from either sample type. TCRbeta CDR3 regions were amplified from genomic DNA by means of the immunoSEQ Assay, a bias-controlled multiplex PCR. Per the original workflow: Nucleated cell counts per sample were estimated from amplification of reference gene primers within the assay. Sequence reads were collapsed and filtered to measure the absolute abundance of every unique TCRbeta CDR3 rearrangement. Productive Simpson clonality was computed per sample as the square root of Simpson's diversity index over productive rearrangements. Sourced from immuneACCESS, this table was stored by TCRdb with only in-frame sequences that have V and J called. A share of the clones is absent; for the studies checked, an unresolved V gene accounts for under half, and the remainder has no known explanation. Clone size and the V and J calls come from that table; the DNA yielded D and trimming. The sample table holds over 300,000 clones, of which 65% to 90% were seen once. Together, the top ten hold approximately 7.5% of the sample.

The chain couples TRBV10-3 to TRBJ1-1; the D gene lacks a confident call. This receptor was obtained from a human donor in a cohort sampled during active COVID-19. The sequencing sample was made of peripheral blood. Read as DNA, the sequence is TGTGCCATCAGTGATCTAAGTGGGCTGAACACTGAAGCTTTCTTT. Its product reads: CAISDLSGLNTEAFF.